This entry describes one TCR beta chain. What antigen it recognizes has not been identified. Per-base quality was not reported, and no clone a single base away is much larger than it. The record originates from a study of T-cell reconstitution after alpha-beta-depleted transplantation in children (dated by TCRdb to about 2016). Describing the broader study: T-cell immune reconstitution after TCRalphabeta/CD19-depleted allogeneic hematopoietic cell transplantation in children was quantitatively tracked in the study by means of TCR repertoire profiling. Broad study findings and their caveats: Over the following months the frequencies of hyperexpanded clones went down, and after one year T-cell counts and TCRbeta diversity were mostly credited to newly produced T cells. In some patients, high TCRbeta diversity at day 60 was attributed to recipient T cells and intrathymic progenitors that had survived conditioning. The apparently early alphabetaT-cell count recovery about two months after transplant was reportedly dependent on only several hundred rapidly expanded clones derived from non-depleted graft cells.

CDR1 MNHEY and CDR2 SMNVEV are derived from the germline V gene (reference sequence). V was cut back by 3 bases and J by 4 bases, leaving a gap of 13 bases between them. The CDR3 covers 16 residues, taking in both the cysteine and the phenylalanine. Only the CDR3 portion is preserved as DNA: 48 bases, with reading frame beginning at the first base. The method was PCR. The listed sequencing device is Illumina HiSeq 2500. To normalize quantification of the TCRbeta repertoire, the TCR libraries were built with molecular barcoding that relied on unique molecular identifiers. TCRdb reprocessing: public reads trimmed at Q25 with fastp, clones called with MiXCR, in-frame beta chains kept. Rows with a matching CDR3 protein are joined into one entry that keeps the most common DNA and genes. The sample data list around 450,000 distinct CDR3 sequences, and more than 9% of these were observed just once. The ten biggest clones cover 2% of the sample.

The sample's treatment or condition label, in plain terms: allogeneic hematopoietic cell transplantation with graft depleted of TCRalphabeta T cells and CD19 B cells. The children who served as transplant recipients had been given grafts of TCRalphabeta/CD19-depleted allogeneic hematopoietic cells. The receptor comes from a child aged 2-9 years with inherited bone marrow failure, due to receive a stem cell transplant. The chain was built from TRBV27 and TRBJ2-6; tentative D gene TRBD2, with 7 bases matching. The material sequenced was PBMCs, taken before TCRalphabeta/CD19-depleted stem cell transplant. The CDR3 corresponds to CASSLMGGAGANVLTF. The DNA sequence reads TGTGCCAGCAGTTTGATGGGGGGGGCCGGGGCCAACGTCCTGACTTTC.